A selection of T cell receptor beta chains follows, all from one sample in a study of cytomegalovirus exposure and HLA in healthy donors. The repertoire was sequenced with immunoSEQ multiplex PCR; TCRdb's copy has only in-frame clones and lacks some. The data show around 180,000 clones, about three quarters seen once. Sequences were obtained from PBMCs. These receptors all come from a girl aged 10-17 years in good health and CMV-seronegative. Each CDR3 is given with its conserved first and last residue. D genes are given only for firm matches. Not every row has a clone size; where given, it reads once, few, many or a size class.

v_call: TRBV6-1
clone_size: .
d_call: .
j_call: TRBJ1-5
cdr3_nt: TGTGCCAGCAGTGAAACCAGGGGCCAGCCCCAGCATTTT
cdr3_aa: CASSETRGQPQHF

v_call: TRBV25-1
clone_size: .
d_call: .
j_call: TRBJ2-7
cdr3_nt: TGTGCCAGCAGTGAGCTAGGGGCGCGGAACGAGCAGTACTTC
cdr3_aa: CASSELGARNEQYF

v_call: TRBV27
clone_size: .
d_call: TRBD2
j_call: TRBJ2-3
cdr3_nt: TGTGCCAGCGGACGGGGGGGCACAGATACGCAGTATTTT
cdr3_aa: CASGRGGTDTQYF

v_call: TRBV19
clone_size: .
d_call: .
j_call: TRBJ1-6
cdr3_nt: TGTGCCAGTAGTGTGTTTTCTCCCGGGAATTCACCCCTCCACTTT
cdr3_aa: CASSVFSPGNSPLHF

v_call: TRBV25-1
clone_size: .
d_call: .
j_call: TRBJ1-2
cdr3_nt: TGTGCCAGCAGTGAATCTGGGGGAGGCTATGGCTACACCTTC
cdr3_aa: CASSESGGGYGYTF

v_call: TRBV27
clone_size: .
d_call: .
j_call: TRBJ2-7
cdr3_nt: TGTGCCAGCAGTGAATTGGGGCCTCCTTACGAGCAGTACTTC
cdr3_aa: CASSELGPPYEQYF

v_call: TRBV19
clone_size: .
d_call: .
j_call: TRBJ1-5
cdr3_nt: TGTGCCAGTAGCTCGGACAGTGGGGCCGGCAATCAGCCCCAGCATTTT
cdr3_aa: CASSSDSGAGNQPQHF

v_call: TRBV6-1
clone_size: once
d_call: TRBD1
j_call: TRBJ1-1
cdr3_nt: TGTGCCAGCAGTTCCCAGGGGGGCACTGAAGCTTTCTTT
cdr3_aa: CASSSQGGTEAFF

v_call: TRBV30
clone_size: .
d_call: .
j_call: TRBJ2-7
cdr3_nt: TGTGCCTGGAGTCAGCGCCCTCCGGGGGAGCAGTACTTC
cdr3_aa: CAWSQRPPGEQYF

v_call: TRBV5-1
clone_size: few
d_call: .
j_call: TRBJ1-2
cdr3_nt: TGCGCCAGCAGCTTGGCCTCAGGAAACTATGGCTACACCTTC
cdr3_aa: CASSLASGNYGYTF

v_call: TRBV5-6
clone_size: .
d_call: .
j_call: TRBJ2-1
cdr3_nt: TGTGCCAGCAGCCGGCCAGCGATTTCCTACAATGAGCAGTTCTTC
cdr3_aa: CASSRPAISYNEQFF

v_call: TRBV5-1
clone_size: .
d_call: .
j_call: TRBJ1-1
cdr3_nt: TGCGCCAGCAGCTTGGACGTGGGCCTTGGGGAAGCTTTCTTT
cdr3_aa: CASSLDVGLGEAFF

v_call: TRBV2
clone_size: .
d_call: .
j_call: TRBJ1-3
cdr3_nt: TGTAAAACAGCCATGGGTTCCGGAAGCTCTGGAAACACCATATATTTT
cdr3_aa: CKTAMGSGSSGNTIYF

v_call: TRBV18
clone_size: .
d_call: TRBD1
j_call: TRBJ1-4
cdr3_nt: TGTGCCAGCTCACATCTCCCCGGGACAGGGGAAACTAATGAAAAACTGTTTTTT
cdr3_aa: CASSHLPGTGETNEKLFF

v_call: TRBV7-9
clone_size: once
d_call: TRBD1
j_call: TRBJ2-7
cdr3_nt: TGTGCCAGCAGCCCTACCGGAGGACAGGGGAGCTACGAGCAGTACTTC
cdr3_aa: CASSPTGGQGSYEQYF

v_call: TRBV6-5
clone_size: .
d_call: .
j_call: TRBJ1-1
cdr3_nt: TGTGCCAGCAGTTACTCGAGCACAGGGTACACTGAAGCTTTCTTT
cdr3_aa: CASSYSSTGYTEAFF

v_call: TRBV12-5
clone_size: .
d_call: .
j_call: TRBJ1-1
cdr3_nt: TGTGCTAGTGGGTGGGGGGAAGGGGCTAACACTGAAGCTTTCTTT
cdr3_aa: CASGWGEGANTEAFF

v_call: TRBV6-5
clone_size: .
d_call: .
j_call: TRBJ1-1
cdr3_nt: TGTGCCAGCAGTTATAGGGCCTCGGGGGGAAAAGCTTTCTTT
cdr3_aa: CASSYRASGGKAFF

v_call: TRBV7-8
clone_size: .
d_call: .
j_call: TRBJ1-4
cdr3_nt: TGTGCCAGCAGCCCCAGGGAGGGCAGTGAAAAACTGTTTTTT
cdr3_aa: CASSPREGSEKLFF

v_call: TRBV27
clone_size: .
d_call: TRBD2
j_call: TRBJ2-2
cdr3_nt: TGTGCCAGCAGCTTTAGGAGCGGGGACACCGGGGAGCTGTTTTTT
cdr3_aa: CASSFRSGDTGELFF